A single sample gave rise to the 30 T cell receptor beta chains below, sequenced in a study of cytomegalovirus exposure and HLA in healthy donors. In the PCR, 60 Vbeta and 13 Jbeta primers were used. The protocol was immunoSEQ multiplex PCR, while the TCRdb copy is restricted to in-frame clones and leaves out a portion. The profile shows about 85,000 clones, roughly three fifths of them singletons. Specimen: PBMCs. These receptors came from a man aged 25 to 40 in good health and CMV-seronegative.

The chain has TRBV19 and TRBJ2-7; 10 positions agree with TRBD2. Germline CDR1 reads LNHDA; CDR2 reads SQIVND (reference sequence). The V and J ends lost 3 bases and 5 bases, in that order; junction bases with no gene match: 7. The CDR3 has 15 residues. CDR3 nucleotide sequence: TGTGCCAGTAGTATCTCTAGCGGGAGAATAAACGAGCAGTACTTC. It encodes CASSISSGRINEQYF.

V gene TRBV6-5 combines with J gene TRBJ1-2, with D maybe TRBD1 (5 bases). Trimming took off 8 bases at V and 0 bases at J, with 13 bases between the two ends. The CDR3 has 14 amino acids. Per germline, CDR1 MNHEY and CDR2 SVGAGI. CDR3 loop: CASAGRYTNYGYTF. The CDR3 DNA reads TGTGCCAGCGCGGGACGGTACACTAACTATGGCTACACCTTC.

This clone came up a few times. V gene TRBV7-2 combines with J gene TRBJ1-5; 8 positions agree with TRBD1. The trim removed 3 bases at V and 6 bases at J, leaving 7 bases unmatched. The CDR3 is 15 amino acids. CDR1 and CDR2 from the germline V gene are SGHTA and FQGNSA. The CDR3 sequence: CASSFTGGGFQPQHF. Here the CDR3 DNA reads TGTGCCAGCAGCTTCACAGGGGGTGGTTTTCAGCCCCAGCATTTT. The full variable domain, rest sourced from reference TRBV7-2 and TRBJ1-5, is GAGVSQSPSNKVTEKGKDVELRCDPISGHTALYWYRQSLGQGLEFLIYFQGNSAPDKSGLPSDRFSAERTGGSVSTLTIQRTQQEDSAVYLCASSFTGGGFQPQHFGDGTRLSIL.

This chain uses TRBV18 with TRBJ1-2; D is undetermined. The CDR3 consists of 16 residues. From germline, CDR1 is KGHSH and CDR2 LQKENI. V was shortened by 0 bases and J by 5 bases, with 16 bases between the two germline ends. The CDR3 DNA reads as TGTGCCAGCTCACCACCTTCTTCGGGGATACGGTATGGCTACACCTTC. It encodes CASSPPSSGIRYGYTF.

The V gene is TRBV11-2, the J gene TRBJ2-7; maybe TRBD2 (5 bases). Germline-derived CDR1 and CDR2 are SGHAT and FQNNGV. V gave up 3 bases and J gave up 2 bases, with 8 bases separating them. The CDR3 loop spans 13 amino acids. CDR3 residues: CASSFGGPYEQYF. CDR3 coding DNA: TGTGCCAGCAGCTTCGGAGGCCCCTACGAGCAGTACTTC.

There are a few counts of this clone. The chain is built from TRBV19 and TRBJ2-1; perhaps TRBD1 as D (6 bases). Trimming left V 3 bases short and J 2 bases short, with 14 bases between. The CDR3 is 16 amino acids. Germline V CDR1 and CDR2: LNHDA, SQIVND (reference sequence). This CDR3 is CASSIRGGDPYNEQFF. In DNA, the CDR3 is TGTGCCAGTAGTATCAGGGGCGGAGACCCCTACAATGAGCAGTTCTTC.

The V gene is TRBV7-3, the J gene TRBJ2-7, with TRBD2 matching 10 bases. The CDR3 totals 18 residues. The J segment lost 0 bases and the V segment lost 1 base, leaving 9 bases of the junction unmatched. Looked up from germline, CDR1 is SGHTA and CDR2 is FQGTGA. The CDR3 coding sequence is TGTGCCAGCAGCTTAAAGGCTAGCGGGGGCCCCTTCTCCTACGAGCAGTACTTC. Translation gives CASSLKASGGPFSYEQYF. Full variable domain (rest looked up from reference TRBV7-3 and TRBJ2-7): GAGVSQTPSNKVTEKGKYVELRCDPISGHTALYWYRQSLGQGPEFLIYFQGTGAADDSGLPNDRFFAVRPEGSVSTLKIQRTERGDSAVYLCASSLKASGGPFSYEQYFGPGTRLTVT.

The chain uses TRBV18 and TRBJ1-2; possible D gene TRBD1, 5 bases. The ends were cut back, 2 bases at V and 5 bases at J, with 15 bases in the middle. This CDR3 contains 15 residues. Germline CDR1 and CDR2: KGHSH and LQKENI. The CDR3: CASSPDSPPGYGYTF. CDR3 coding DNA: TGTGCCAGCTCACCAGACAGCCCTCCCGGTTATGGCTACACCTTC.

The CDR3 protein is CASSLISRAPDIQYF. CDR3 nucleotides: TGTGCCAGCAGTTTAATATCCCGTGCGCCTGACATTCAGTACTTC. J is TRBJ2-4 and V is TRBV28, with D unresolved. There are 15 residues in the CDR3. CDR1 and CDR2 (germline): MDHEN, SYDVKM. The ends were cut back, 2 bases at V and 8 bases at J, with 16 bases in the middle.

This clone was picked up a small number of times. The chain joins TRBV5-1 to TRBJ2-1; 9 bases line up with TRBD1. Germline V gene data show CDR1 as SGHRS and CDR2 as YFSETQ. Unmatched junction bases numbered 11, after V lost 4 bases and J lost 6 bases. The CDR3 contains 16 residues. The chain's CDR3 is CASSQAPGQGINEQFF. Written as DNA, the CDR3 is TGCGCCAGCAGCCAAGCCCCGGGACAGGGTATCAATGAGCAGTTCTTC.

This rearrangement joins TRBV6-4 to TRBJ2-7; TRBD2 matches at 7 bases. The CDR3 contains 13 residues. The V gene end was trimmed by 4 bases and the J gene end by 3 bases; junction bases not matched to a gene: 3. Germline V gene sequence: CDR1 MRHNA, CDR2 SNTAGT. The CDR3 DNA reads TGTGCCAGCAGTGGGGACTACAGCTACGAGCAGTACTTC. Protein: CASSGDYSYEQYF.

The chain carries TRBV4-1 and TRBJ2-7; possibly TRBD1 for D (5 bases). V was pared by 1 base and J by 4 bases, with 11 bases between. Germline CDR1 reads MGHRA; CDR2 reads YSYEKL. This CDR3 spans 14 amino acids. CDR3 loop: CASSQVGRVYEQYF. Here the CDR3 DNA reads TGCGCCAGCAGCCAAGTCGGCAGGGTGTACGAGCAGTACTTC.

The V call is TRBV29-1, the J call TRBJ2-2; 7 bases map to TRBD2. The germline V gene encodes CDR1 SQVTM and CDR2 ANQGSEA. V dropped 6 bases and J dropped 5; count of bases not matched to a gene: 9. The CDR3 is 14 amino acids. In DNA, the CDR3 is TGCAGCGTCCAAGGGCGGGAGATTACCGGGGAGCTGTTTTTT. This sequence encodes CSVQGREITGELFF.

The chain links TRBV11-2 to TRBJ1-2; D unresolved. CDR1 is SGHAT, CDR2 FQNNGV, per germline. V lost 2 bases to trimming and J lost 4 bases, with 14 bases between them. This CDR3 contains 15 residues. The CDR3 region has the DNA TGTGCCAGCAGCTTAAATCCCGCACTCCTCTATGGCTACACCTTC. It is translated as CASSLNPALLYGYTF.

CDR3 region: CASRLRTGNTEAFF. The CDR3, as DNA: TGTGCCAGCAGATTGCGGACAGGGAACACTGAAGCTTTCTTT. This chain uses TRBV6-5 with TRBJ1-1; 7 bases map to TRBD1. The CDR3 consists of 14 residues. Per the germline V gene, CDR1 is MNHEY and CDR2 is SVGAGI. Trimming at V came to 6 bases and at J to 1 base, leaving 5 bases not matched to a gene.

The chain is built from TRBV7-9 and TRBJ2-7; 11 bases map to TRBD1. From germline, CDR1 is SEHNR and CDR2 FQNEAQ (reference sequence). The CDR3 runs 15 residues. V was clipped by 6 bases and J by 4 bases; unmatched bases: 8. The CDR3 bases are TGTGCCAGCAGTTTGGGGGGACAGGGGGTTTACGAGCAGTACTTC. Its translation is CASSLGGQGVYEQYF. Full variable domain (remainder filled in from reference TRBV7-9 and TRBJ2-7): DTGVSQNPRHKITKRGQNVTFRCDPISEHNRLYWYRQTLGQGPEFLTYFQNEAQLEKSRLLSDRFSAERPKGSFSTLEIQRTEQGDSAMYLCASSLGGQGVYEQYFGPGTRLTVT.

V and J are TRBV9 and TRBJ1-1; unclear D gene. The CDR3 loop spans 13 amino acids. V was trimmed by 8 bases and J by 5 bases, leaving 16 bases between them. The germline CDR1 and CDR2 sequences are SGDLS and YYNGEE. The CDR3 reads CASGSPMETEAFF. In DNA form, the CDR3 reads TGTGCCAGTGGGTCCCCGATGGAGACTGAAGCTTTCTTT.

The chain couples TRBV6-5 to TRBJ2-3, with a weak D call TRBD2 (5 bases). V lost 5 bases and J 6 bases, leaving 9 bases between the germline ends. CDR3 size: 12 residues. CDR1 MNHEY and CDR2 SVGAGI come from the germline V gene. The CDR3 nucleotides read TGTGCCAGCAGTACCGGCGGGGATACGCAGTATTTT. This translates into CASSTGGDTQYF.

This chain uses TRBV6-6 with TRBJ1-1, with TRBD1 matching 9 bases. This CDR3 is built from 15 residues. J was trimmed by 6 bases and V by 5 bases; bases with no gene match: 10. Germline loops: CDR1 MNHNY, CDR2 SVGAGI (reference sequence). The CDR3 nucleotides read TGTGCCAGCAGTCCAAAGACAGGGGGTTTATCTGAAGCTTTCTTT. Protein product: CASSPKTGGLSEAFF.

V usage is TRBV6-5 and J usage is TRBJ2-4, with D possibly being TRBD1 (5 bases). Looked up from germline, CDR1 is MNHEY and CDR2 is SVGAGI. CDR3 length: 15 residues. Trimming pared 0 bases from V and 3 bases from J, leaving 9 bases between. CDR3 sequence (DNA): TGTGCCAGCAGTTACTCGTCTCAGGGCAAAAACATTCAGTACTTC. Protein sequence: CASSYSSQGKNIQYF.

This clone has just one count. The chain couples TRBV7-3 to TRBJ1-1, with a tentative D call TRBD1 (6 bases). V lost 1 base and J 5 bases, leaving 11 bases between the germline ends. The CDR3 covers 14 residues. The V gene's germline CDR1 is SGHTA and CDR2 FQGTGA. CDR3 in amino acids: CASSLIQGITEAFF. Written as DNA, the CDR3 is TGTGCCAGCAGCTTAATACAGGGTATTACTGAAGCTTTCTTT. Supplemented by reference TRBV7-3 and TRBJ1-1, the full variable domain reads GAGVSQTPSNKVTEKGKYVELRCDPISGHTALYWYRQSLGQGPEFLIYFQGTGAADDSGLPNDRFFAVRPEGSVSTLKIQRTERGDSAVYLCASSLIQGITEAFFGQGTRLTVV.

The chain employs TRBV6-6 and TRBJ1-5; no clear D gene. Per the germline V gene, CDR1 is MNHNY and CDR2 is SVGAGI (reference sequence). There are 12 residues in the CDR3. The germline V and J ends were trimmed by 5 bases and 3 bases, with 5 bases remaining between them. CDR3 amino acids: CASSIANQPQHF. In DNA, the CDR3 is TGTGCCAGCAGTATAGCCAATCAGCCCCAGCATTTT.

This chain connects TRBV19 to TRBJ1-2; 7 bases are shared with TRBD1. V dropped 7 bases and J dropped 8; count of bases not matched to a gene: 7. This CDR3 is 12 amino acids long. Per the germline V gene, CDR1 is LNHDA and CDR2 is SQIVND (reference sequence). CDR3 amino acids: CASNTQGHGYTF. CDR3 DNA: TGTGCCAGTAATACACAGGGGCACGGCTACACCTTC.

This clone was seen more than once but under ten times. The chain has TRBV4-1 and TRBJ1-1; D gene ambiguous. The CDR3 runs 14 residues. Looked up from germline, CDR1 is MGHRA and CDR2 is YSYEKL. V dropped 3 bases and J dropped 1 base, with 9 bases sitting between them. This chain's CDR3 is CASSQSLGNTEAFF. CDR3 nucleotides: TGCGCCAGCAGCCAGAGTCTAGGGAACACTGAAGCTTTCTTT.

This clone occurred a few times. The J gene is TRBJ1-1, the V gene TRBV19, with a possible D match to TRBD1 (5 bases). The CDR3 runs to 12 residues. Germline V gene lookup returns CDR1 LNHDA and CDR2 SQIVND (reference sequence). The V gene lost 7 bases and the J gene lost 5 bases, with 11 bases spanning the gap. The CDR3, as DNA: TGTGCCAGTAAAAGGGCAGGGACTGAAGCTTTCTTT. Protein: CASKRAGTEAFF.

This clone was seen more than once but under ten times. The chain employs TRBV7-3 and TRBJ2-7; 14 bases align to TRBD2. Germline V gene sequence: CDR1 SGHTA, CDR2 FQGTGA. V shed 0 bases, J shed 8 bases, and the junction held 6 bases outside the gene matches. The CDR3 covers 16 residues. The CDR3 reads CASSLTGGLAGDKQYF. CDR3 DNA: TGTGCCAGCAGCTTAACCGGGGGACTAGCGGGAGATAAGCAGTACTTC.

The rearrangement uses TRBV6-6 and TRBJ1-4; a weak D match, TRBD1 (5 bases). Germline assignment: CDR1 MNHNY and CDR2 SVGAGI (reference sequence). There are 16 residues in the CDR3. V lost 5 bases to trimming and J lost 8 bases, with 21 bases between them. The CDR3 nucleotides are TGTGCCAGCAGTCAATGGTCCCTCAGGGAATCGGAAAAACTGTTTTTT. Its protein is CASSQWSLRESEKLFF.

This chain connects TRBV4-3 to TRBJ1-2; 7 bases map to TRBD1. The trim removed 2 bases at V and 4 bases at J, leaving 13 bases unmatched. The germline V gene encodes CDR1 LGHNA and CDR2 YSLEER. The CDR3 covers 17 residues. CDR3 coding DNA: TGCGCCAGCAGCCAATTTCTACCGGGACAGACGTTCTATGGCTACACCTTC. This translates into CASSQFLPGQTFYGYTF.

The rearrangement links TRBV18 to TRBJ1-3; 7 nucleotides match TRBD1. Trimming at V came to 3 bases and at J to 0 bases, leaving 14 bases not matched to a gene. CDR1 and CDR2 from the germline V gene are KGHSH and LQKENI. This CDR3 has 19 residues. This CDR3 is CASSPVLYGTASSGNTIYF. In DNA form, the CDR3 reads TGTGCCAGCTCACCGGTCCTGTATGGGACAGCGAGCTCTGGAAACACCATATATTTT.

This clone was counted a single time. This chain joins TRBV7-9 and TRBJ2-3, with D uncertain. The germline CDR1 and CDR2 sequences are SEHNR and FQNEAQ (reference sequence). V lost 4 bases and J lost 4, with 12 bases in between. The CDR3 runs 14 residues. The CDR3 protein is CASSYPSLADTQYF. For the CDR3, the DNA is TGTGCCAGCAGCTACCCAAGCTTGGCAGATACGCAGTATTTT.